There are a few counts of the clone carrying this T cell receptor (beta chain). Little can be read into the size of this beta chain, an off-target read in a library designed for alpha chains. The germline CDR1 and CDR2 sequences are SEHNR and FQNEAQ (reference sequence). V shed 5 bases, J shed 7 bases, and the junction held 13 bases outside the gene matches. The CDR3 runs 16 residues. Every TCR cDNA molecule bore its own unique molecular identifier. TCRdb itself ran the 5' RACE reads through MiXCR, one entry per CDR3 protein. The table includes about 13,000 distinct CDR3 sequences, about 3.9% detected once. Time point specified: sample taken at primary tumor resection. Whole RNA, which was extracted from tumor, nontumor lung tissue or frozen PBMC, was sequenced without any cell sorting. This record comes from a study of spatial heterogeneity in lung cancer.

This receptor was taken from a male donor with early-stage non-small cell lung cancer. The sequences come from PBMCs, collected at surgery. The V gene is TRBV7-9, the J gene TRBJ2-1; TRBD1 aligns across 8 bases. The DNA for the CDR3 is TGTGCCAGCAGCATCCCACAGGGGGGCGGTGTAAATGAGCAGTTCTTC. It specifies CASSIPQGGGVNEQFF. The whole variable domain, remainder taken from reference TRBV7-9 and TRBJ2-1, is DTGVSQNPRHKITKRGQNVTFRCDPISEHNRLYWYRQTLGQGPEFLTYFQNEAQLEKSRLLSDRFSAERPKGSFSTLEIQRTEQGDSAMYLCASSIPQGGGVNEQFFGPGTRLTVL.